This T cell receptor beta chain was sequenced in a study of cytomegalovirus exposure and HLA in healthy donors. Study conclusions and caveats: Using the classifier, cytomegalovirus status was reportedly diagnosed with high specificity and sensitivity. In vitro experiments confirmed that three CMV-associated chains were specific for CMV antigens. Reportedly, fewer N-insertions than the approximately 650-donor mean appeared in an Asian-associated ancestry cluster in a later analysis.

Both 60 Vbeta primers and 13 Jbeta primers went into the PCR. Here immunoSEQ multiplex PCR was the method, and the copy in TCRdb shows in-frame clones only, minus some. The table includes more than 95,000 clones, roughly 72% detected once. Points on this clone: Its specificity is not known.

V was cut by 6 bases and J by 7 bases, with 18 bases left in between. The CDR3 extends over 14 amino acids. Germline V lookup: CDR1 MNHEY, CDR2 SMNVEV (reference sequence). The chain combines TRBV27 with TRBJ2-5; D gene uncertain. The material sequenced was PBMCs. This sequence was found in a man in his forties in good health and CMV-seropositive. The CDR3 DNA reads TGTGCCAGCAGCTTGTCCTCCCCTCCGCGGACCCAGTACTTC. Its protein product is CASSLSSPPRTQYF.